This T cell receptor beta chain was recovered during a study of shared clonotypes between healthy human individuals. Study-wide context: Used for every donor were three CD4 naive, three CD4 memory, two CD8 naive and one CD8 memory plate.

The CDR3 contains 16 residues. The trim removed 5 bases at V and 6 bases at J, leaving 9 bases unmatched. Per germline, CDR1 SGHAT and CDR2 FQNNGV. Comment on this clone: As yet, its antigen is unknown.

Whole-study results and caveats: Naive subsets usually exceeded memory subsets in estimated richness. Relative to clonotypes present in all four donors, those not shared had lower generation probabilities.

In the source study's methods: ImmunoSEQ supplied junction-only sequences lacking quality scores, so filtering was different. Clones were read by immunoSEQ multiplex PCR, and TCRdb kept only the in-frame ones, dropping some. The DNA gave D and trimming, while V, J and clone size come from that table. The sample holds around 580,000 clones, 98% seen once. Naivety among CD8 cells was defined by CD45RO negativity and positive CCR7 selection, thereby excluding terminally differentiated effector memory CD45RA+ cells. Sequencing was done on a sample of naive CD8+ T cells sorted from blood. The receptor was isolated from a man between 25 and 39 years old in good health. This sequence joins TRBV11-2 and TRBJ2-2; 10 nucleotides line up with TRBD2. This chain's CDR3 is CASSPGAGGPPGELFF. The DNA for the CDR3 is TGTGCCAGCAGCCCCGGAGCGGGAGGGCCCCCCGGGGAGCTGTTTTTT.